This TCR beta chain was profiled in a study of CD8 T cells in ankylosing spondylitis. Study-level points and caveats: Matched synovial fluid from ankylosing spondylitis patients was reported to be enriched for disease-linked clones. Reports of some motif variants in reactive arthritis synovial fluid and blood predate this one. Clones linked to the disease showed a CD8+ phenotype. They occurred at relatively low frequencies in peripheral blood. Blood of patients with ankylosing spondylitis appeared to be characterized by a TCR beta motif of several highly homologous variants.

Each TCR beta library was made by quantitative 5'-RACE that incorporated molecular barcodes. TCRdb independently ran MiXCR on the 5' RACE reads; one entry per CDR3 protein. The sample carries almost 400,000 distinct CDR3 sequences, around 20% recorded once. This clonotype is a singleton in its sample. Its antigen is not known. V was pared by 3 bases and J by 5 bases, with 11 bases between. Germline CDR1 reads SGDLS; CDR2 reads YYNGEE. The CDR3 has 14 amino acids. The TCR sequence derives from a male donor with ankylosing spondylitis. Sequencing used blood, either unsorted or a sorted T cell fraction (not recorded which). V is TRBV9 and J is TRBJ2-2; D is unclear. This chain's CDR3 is CASSAALGTGELFF. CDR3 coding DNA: TGTGCCAGCAGCGCCGCCCTGGGAACCGGGGAGCTGTTTTTT.